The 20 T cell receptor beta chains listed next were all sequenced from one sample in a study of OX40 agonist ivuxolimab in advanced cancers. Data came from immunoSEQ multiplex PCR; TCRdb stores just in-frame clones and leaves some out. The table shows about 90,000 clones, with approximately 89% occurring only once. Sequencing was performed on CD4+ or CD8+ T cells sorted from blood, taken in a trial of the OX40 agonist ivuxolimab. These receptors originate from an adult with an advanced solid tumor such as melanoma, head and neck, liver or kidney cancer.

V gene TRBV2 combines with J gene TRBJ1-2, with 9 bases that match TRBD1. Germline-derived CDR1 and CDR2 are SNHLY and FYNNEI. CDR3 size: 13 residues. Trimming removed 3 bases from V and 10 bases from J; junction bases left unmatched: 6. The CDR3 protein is CASSESGQGVYTF. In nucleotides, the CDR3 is TGTGCCAGCAGTGAGTCGGGACAGGGAGTCTACACCTTC.

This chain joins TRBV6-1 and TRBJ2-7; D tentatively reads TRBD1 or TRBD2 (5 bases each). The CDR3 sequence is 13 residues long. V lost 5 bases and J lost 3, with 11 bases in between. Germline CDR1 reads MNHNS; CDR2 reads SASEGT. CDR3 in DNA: TGTGCCAGCAGTCACCGGGACGGCTACGAGCAGTACGTC. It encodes CASSHRDGYEQYV.

CDR3 DNA: TGTGCCAGCAGCTCCCCCCCCCAGGCCCCAGGGTTGGCGCAGTATTTT. Translating gives CASSSPPQAPGLAQYF. The gene calls are TRBV7-9 and TRBJ2-3, with D possibly TRBD1 on 5 matching bases. Trimming stripped 4 bases from V and 10 bases from J, with 24 bases between. Germline assignment: CDR1 SEHNR and CDR2 FQNEAQ (reference sequence). This CDR3 is 16 amino acids long.

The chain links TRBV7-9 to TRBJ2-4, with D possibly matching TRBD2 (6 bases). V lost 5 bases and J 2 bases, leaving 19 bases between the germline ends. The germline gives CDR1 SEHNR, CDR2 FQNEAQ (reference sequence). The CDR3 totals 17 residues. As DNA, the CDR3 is TGTGCCAGCAGCGTGACCCCAGCAGGACTATCCAAAAACATTCAGTACTTC. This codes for CASSVTPAGLSKNIQYF.

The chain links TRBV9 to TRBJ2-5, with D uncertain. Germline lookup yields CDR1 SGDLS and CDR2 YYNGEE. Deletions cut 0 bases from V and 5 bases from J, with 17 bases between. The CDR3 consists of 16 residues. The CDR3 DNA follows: TGTGCCAGCAGCGTAGGGGCAGCAACATTCAGGGAGACCCAGTACTTC. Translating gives CASSVGAATFRETQYF.

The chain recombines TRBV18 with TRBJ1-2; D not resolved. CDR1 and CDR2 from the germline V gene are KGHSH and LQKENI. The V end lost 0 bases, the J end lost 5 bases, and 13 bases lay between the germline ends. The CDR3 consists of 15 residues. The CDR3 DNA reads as TGTGCCAGCTCACCACCGAATGACAAGATGTATGGCTACACCTTC. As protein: CASSPPNDKMYGYTF.

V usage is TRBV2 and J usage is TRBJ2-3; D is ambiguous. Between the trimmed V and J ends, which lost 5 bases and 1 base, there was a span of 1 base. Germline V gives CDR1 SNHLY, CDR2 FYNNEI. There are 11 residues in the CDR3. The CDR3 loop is CASSRTDTQYF. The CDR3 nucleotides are TGTGCCAGCAGTCGCACAGATACGCAGTATTTT.

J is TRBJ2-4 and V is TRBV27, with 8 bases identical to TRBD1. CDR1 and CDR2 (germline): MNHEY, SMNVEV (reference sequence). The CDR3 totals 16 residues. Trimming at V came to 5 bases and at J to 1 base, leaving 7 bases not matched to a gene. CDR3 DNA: TGTGCCAGCAGTCCCACGGACAGGGCGGCCAAAAACATTCAGTACTTC. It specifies CASSPTDRAAKNIQYF.

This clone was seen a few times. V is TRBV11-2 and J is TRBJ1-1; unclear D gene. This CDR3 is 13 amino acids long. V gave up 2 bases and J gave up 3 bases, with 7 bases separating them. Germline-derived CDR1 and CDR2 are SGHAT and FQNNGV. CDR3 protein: CASSLTFHTEAFF. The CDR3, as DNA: TGTGCCAGCAGCTTAACTTTCCACACTGAAGCTTTCTTT.

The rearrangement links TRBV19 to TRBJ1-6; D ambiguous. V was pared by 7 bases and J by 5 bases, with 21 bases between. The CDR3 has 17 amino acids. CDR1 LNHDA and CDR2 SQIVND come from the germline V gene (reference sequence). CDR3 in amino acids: CASNKEGSAGNNSPLHF. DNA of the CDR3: TGTGCCAGTAACAAAGAAGGCTCGGCGGGGAATAATTCACCCCTCCACTTT.

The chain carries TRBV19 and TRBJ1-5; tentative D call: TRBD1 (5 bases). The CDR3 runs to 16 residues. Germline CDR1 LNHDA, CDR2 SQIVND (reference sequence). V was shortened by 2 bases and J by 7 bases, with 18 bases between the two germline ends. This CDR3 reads CASSIRDQGRGQPQHF. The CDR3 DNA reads TGTGCCAGTAGTATAAGGGACCAAGGCAGAGGCCAGCCCCAGCATTTT.

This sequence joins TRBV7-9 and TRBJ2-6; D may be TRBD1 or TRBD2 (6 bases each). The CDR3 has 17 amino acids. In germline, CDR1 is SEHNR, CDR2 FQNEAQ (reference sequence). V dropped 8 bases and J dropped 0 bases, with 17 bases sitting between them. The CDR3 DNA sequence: TGTGCCAGCGTAGGGGGGCTGGACCACTCTGGGGCCAACGTCCTGACTTTC. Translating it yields CASVGGLDHSGANVLTF.

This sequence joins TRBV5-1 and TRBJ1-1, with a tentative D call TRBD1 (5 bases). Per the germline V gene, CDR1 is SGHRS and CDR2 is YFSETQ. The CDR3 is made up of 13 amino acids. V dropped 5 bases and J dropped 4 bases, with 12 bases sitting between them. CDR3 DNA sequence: TGCGCCAGCAGGCCAGGGCTGGGCACTGAAGCTTTCTTT. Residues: CASRPGLGTEAFF.

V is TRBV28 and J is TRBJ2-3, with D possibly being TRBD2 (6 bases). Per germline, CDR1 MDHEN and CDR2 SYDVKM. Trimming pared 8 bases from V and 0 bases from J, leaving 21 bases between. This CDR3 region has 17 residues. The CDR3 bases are TGTGCCAGCCTGGGAGAGGGTGGGGGGTTAAGCACAGATACGCAGTATTTT. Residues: CASLGEGGGLSTDTQYF.

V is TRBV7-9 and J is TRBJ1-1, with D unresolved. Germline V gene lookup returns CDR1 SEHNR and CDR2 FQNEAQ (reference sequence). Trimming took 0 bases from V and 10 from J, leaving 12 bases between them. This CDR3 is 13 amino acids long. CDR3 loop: CASSLAENMGAFF. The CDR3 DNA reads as TGTGCCAGCAGCTTAGCGGAAAATATGGGAGCTTTCTTT.

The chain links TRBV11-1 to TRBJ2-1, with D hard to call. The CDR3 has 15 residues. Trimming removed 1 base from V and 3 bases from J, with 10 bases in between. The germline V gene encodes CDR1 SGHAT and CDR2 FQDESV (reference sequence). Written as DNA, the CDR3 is TGTGCCAGCAGCTTAGAAGCTGACGACTACAATGAGCAGTTCTTC. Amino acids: CASSLEADDYNEQFF.

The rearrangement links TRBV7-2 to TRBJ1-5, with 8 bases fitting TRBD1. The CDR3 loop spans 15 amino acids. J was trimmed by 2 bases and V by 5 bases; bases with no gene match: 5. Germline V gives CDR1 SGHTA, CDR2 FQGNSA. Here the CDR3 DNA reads TGTGCCAGCAGCCGGACAGGGAATCGCAATCAGCCCCAGCATTTT. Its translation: CASSRTGNRNQPQHF.

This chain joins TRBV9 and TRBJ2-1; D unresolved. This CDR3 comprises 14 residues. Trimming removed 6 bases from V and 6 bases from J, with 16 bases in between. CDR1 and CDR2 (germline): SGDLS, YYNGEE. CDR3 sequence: CASTPREHSNEQFF. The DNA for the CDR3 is TGTGCCAGCACTCCTAGAGAGCATAGCAATGAGCAGTTCTTC.

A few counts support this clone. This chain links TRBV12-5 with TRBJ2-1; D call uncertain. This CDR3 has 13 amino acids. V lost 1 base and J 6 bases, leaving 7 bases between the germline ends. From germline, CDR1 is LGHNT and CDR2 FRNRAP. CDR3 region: CASGLAYSNEQFF. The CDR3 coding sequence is TGTGCTAGTGGTTTGGCGTATAGCAATGAGCAGTTCTTC.

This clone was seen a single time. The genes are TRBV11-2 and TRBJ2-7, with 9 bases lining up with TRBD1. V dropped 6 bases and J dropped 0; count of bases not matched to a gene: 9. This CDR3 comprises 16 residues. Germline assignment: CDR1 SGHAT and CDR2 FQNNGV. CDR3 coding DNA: TGTGCCAGCAGGGTGACCGGGACAGGGATCTCCTACGAGCAGTACTTC. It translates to CASRVTGTGISYEQYF.